The 17 T cell receptor beta chains below were found in one sample sequenced in a study of T cells after yellow fever vaccination. Using its own MiXCR run on the 5' RACE reads, TCRdb lists one record per CDR3 protein. Here the sample spans more than 200,000 distinct CDR3 sequences, around 3.5% being singletons. The material was PBMCs, obtained 15 days after the yellow fever booster vaccination. The receptors were sampled from a man aged 18 to 35 who received the YFV17D yellow fever vaccine.

This clonotype came up many times. The CDR3 DNA reads as TGTGCCAGCAGTGAGACTAGCGGGGGGTACGATGAGCAGTTCTTC. This sequence encodes CASSETSGGYDEQFF. This sequence joins TRBV6-4 and TRBJ2-1, with 13 bases matching TRBD2. This CDR3 contains 15 residues. The germline CDR1 and CDR2 sequences are MRHNA and SNTAGT. Trimming cost V 3 bases and J 8 bases; bases outside gene matches: 4.

This clonotype was seen only a few times. This rearrangement joins TRBV11-1 to TRBJ2-1; D unclear. CDR1 and CDR2 from the germline V gene are SGHAT and FQDESV (reference sequence). This CDR3 has 19 residues. The germline V and J ends were trimmed by 2 bases and 0 bases, with 20 bases remaining between them. Written as DNA, the CDR3 is TGTGCCAGCAGCTTACCGTCCCACGGAGCTAGGAGCTCCTACAATGAGCAGTTCTTC. Its protein product is CASSLPSHGARSSYNEQFF.

This clonotype was seen many times. The rearrangement uses TRBV11-2 and TRBJ2-1, with 7 positions matching TRBD2. The CDR3 loop spans 16 amino acids. The germline V gene has CDR1 SGHAT and CDR2 FQNNGV. The V and J ends lost 2 bases and 4 bases, in that order; junction bases with no gene match: 8. The CDR3 sequence is CASSLLRGEGYNEQFF. CDR3 DNA: TGTGCCAGCAGCTTACTACGGGGGGAGGGGTACAATGAGCAGTTCTTC. Together with reference TRBV11-2 and TRBJ2-1, the CDR3 gives the full variable domain: EAGVAQSPRYKIIEKRQSVAFWCNPISGHATLYWYQQILGQGPKLLIQFQNNGVVDDSQLPKDRFSAERLKGVDSTLKIQPAKLEDSAVYLCASSLLRGEGYNEQFFGPGTRLTVL.

Ten or more counts support this clonotype. The rearrangement uses TRBV5-1 and TRBJ1-6; 7 bases are shared with TRBD1. This CDR3 contains 18 residues. Germline CDR1 reads SGHRS; CDR2 reads YFSETQ. V lost 4 bases to trimming and J lost 0 bases; unmatched junction nucleotides: 10. The CDR3 sequence: CASSLRDRYSSYNSPLHF. The CDR3 bases are TGCGCCAGCAGCCTCCGGGACAGATATAGCTCCTATAATTCACCCCTCCACTTT.

This clonotype was counted ten times or more. The chain uses TRBV14 and TRBJ2-5; D not certain. Trimming removed 0 bases from V and 5 bases from J, with 13 bases in between. Germline V gives CDR1 SGHDN, CDR2 FVKESK. The CDR3 has 15 amino acids. The CDR3 nucleotides are TGTGCCAGCAGCCAAGAGTGGCAGGACCGGGAGACCCAGTACTTC. Amino acid sequence: CASSQEWQDRETQYF.

This clonotype was counted many times. V gene TRBV20-1 combines with J gene TRBJ2-1, with 10 bases lining up with TRBD2. The trim removed 2 bases at V and 4 bases at J, leaving 8 bases unmatched. Germline V gives CDR1 DFQATT, CDR2 SNEGSKA (reference sequence). This CDR3 is built from 16 residues. This CDR3 reads CSARSPGTSAYNEQFF. For the CDR3, the DNA is TGCAGTGCTAGATCTCCCGGGACTAGCGCTTACAATGAGCAGTTCTTC.

There are many counts of this clonotype. The gene calls are TRBV18 and TRBJ1-4; 8 bases map to TRBD1. The V gene's germline CDR1 is KGHSH and CDR2 LQKENI. The CDR3 sequence is 13 residues long. V was pared by 3 bases and J by 8 bases, with 2 bases of the junction left unmatched. The CDR3: CASSPRTGEKLFF. The CDR3, as DNA: TGTGCCAGCTCACCGCGGACAGGGGAAAAACTGTTTTTT.

This clonotype appeared many times. The chain has TRBV11-2 and TRBJ2-7; D is perhaps TRBD2 (5 bases). The V end was cut by 0 bases, the J end by 0 bases, with 15 bases between. The CDR3 extends over 17 amino acids. Germline V lookup: CDR1 SGHAT, CDR2 FQNNGV. The CDR3 DNA follows: TGTGCCAGCAGCTTAGACCCTGGACTGCCCGACTCCTACGAGCAGTACTTC. Translation gives CASSLDPGLPDSYEQYF.

This clonotype was recorded at least ten times. The CDR3 spells CASSSTSGYNEQFF. CDR3 DNA: TGCGCCAGCTCGTCGACTAGCGGCTACAATGAGCAGTTCTTC. V and J are TRBV5-1 and TRBJ2-1, with 9 bases aligning to TRBD2. The CDR3 extends over 14 amino acids. Germline loops: CDR1 SGHRS, CDR2 YFSETQ. The junction had 5 bases not matched to a gene; V was cut back by 7 bases and J by 3 bases. The entire variable domain, with the rest obtained from reference TRBV5-1 and TRBJ2-1, is as follows: KAGVTQTPRYLIKTRGQQVTLSCSPISGHRSVSWYQQTPGQGLQFLFEYFSETQRNKGNFPGRFSGRQFSNSRSEMNVSTLELGDSALYLCASSSTSGYNEQFFGPGTRLTVL.

This clonotype has at least ten counts. This chain links TRBV4-1 with TRBJ2-7; 7 bases map to TRBD1. Germline V gene lookup returns CDR1 MGHRA and CDR2 YSYEKL. Trimming at V came to 0 bases and at J to 1 base, leaving 3 bases not matched to a gene. This CDR3 is 15 amino acids long. The CDR3 bases are TGCGCCAGCAGCCAAGACGACAGGGAGTCCTACGAGCAGTACTTC. Protein: CASSQDDRESYEQYF.

This clonotype showed up many times. V and J are TRBV10-3 and TRBJ2-3, with 7 bases fitting TRBD2. V lost 4 bases to trimming and J lost 3 bases; unmatched junction nucleotides: 4. CDR1 ENHRY and CDR2 SYGVKD come from the germline V gene. There are 14 residues in the CDR3. DNA for the CDR3: TGTGCCATCAGTGCCAGCGGGGTTACAGATACGCAGTATTTT. It codes for CAISASGVTDTQYF.

This clonotype showed up many times. The rearrangement uses TRBV12-3 or TRBV12-4 and TRBJ2-3; TRBD1 agrees at 10 bases. The CDR3 has 15 amino acids. J lost 4 bases, V lost 5 bases, and 6 bases had no gene match. CDR3 residues: CASSPMGQGSDTQYF. The CDR3 DNA follows: TGTGCCAGCAGTCCCATGGGACAGGGGTCAGATACGCAGTATTTT.

This clonotype was detected once. A much larger clone is a single base away; this may be a read error. This CDR3 is CASSAKRGTEAFF. DNA of the CDR3: TGTGCCAGCAGTGCCAAGCGGGGCACTGAAGCTTTCTTT. V usage is TRBV12-3 or TRBV12-4 and J usage is TRBJ1-1; D is unclear. Trimming left V 5 bases short and J 4 bases short, with 11 bases between. The CDR3 runs to 13 residues.

This clonotype came up many times. CDR3 sequence: CASRGDRGRQASSSYEQYF. For the CDR3, the DNA is TGTGCCAGCAGGGGAGACAGGGGGCGCCAGGCTTCCAGCTCCTACGAGCAGTACTTC. The V gene is TRBV7-3, the J gene TRBJ2-7; TRBD1 aligns across 10 bases. The CDR3 totals 19 residues. Losses at the gene ends were 6 bases for V and 0 bases for J; bases not matched to a gene: 17. CDR1 and CDR2 from the germline V gene are SGHTA and FQGTGA.

Ten or more counts support this clonotype. The chain has TRBV5-1 and TRBJ2-7; tentatively, D is TRBD2 (6 bases). This CDR3 has 14 residues. Germline values: CDR1 SGHRS, CDR2 YFSETQ. With 0 bases removed from V and 6 bases from J, the gap between germline ends came to 13 bases. The CDR3 loop is CASSLEGGVGEQYF. The CDR3 nucleotides read TGCGCCAGCAGCTTGGAGGGCGGGGTCGGCGAGCAGTACTTC.

CDR3 in amino acids: CASSLVPRGGTEAFF. CDR3 nucleotide sequence: TGTGCCAGCAGCTTAGTTCCCAGGGGAGGCACTGAAGCTTTCTTT. The chain carries TRBV7-8 and TRBJ1-1; a possible D gene is TRBD1 (6 bases). This CDR3 has 15 residues. V was clipped by 1 base and J by 4 bases, with 13 bases between them. Germline V CDR1 and CDR2: SGHVS, FQNEAQ.

This clonotype occurred many times. J is TRBJ2-2 and V is TRBV7-6; D call uncertain. Per the germline V gene, CDR1 is SGHVS and CDR2 is FNYEAQ. The CDR3 is 16 amino acids. Trimming pared 4 bases from V and 1 base from J, leaving 13 bases between. CDR3 in amino acids: CASSSPNLGNTGELFF. Written as DNA, the CDR3 is TGTGCCAGCAGCTCCCCAAATTTGGGGAACACCGGGGAGCTGTTTTTT.